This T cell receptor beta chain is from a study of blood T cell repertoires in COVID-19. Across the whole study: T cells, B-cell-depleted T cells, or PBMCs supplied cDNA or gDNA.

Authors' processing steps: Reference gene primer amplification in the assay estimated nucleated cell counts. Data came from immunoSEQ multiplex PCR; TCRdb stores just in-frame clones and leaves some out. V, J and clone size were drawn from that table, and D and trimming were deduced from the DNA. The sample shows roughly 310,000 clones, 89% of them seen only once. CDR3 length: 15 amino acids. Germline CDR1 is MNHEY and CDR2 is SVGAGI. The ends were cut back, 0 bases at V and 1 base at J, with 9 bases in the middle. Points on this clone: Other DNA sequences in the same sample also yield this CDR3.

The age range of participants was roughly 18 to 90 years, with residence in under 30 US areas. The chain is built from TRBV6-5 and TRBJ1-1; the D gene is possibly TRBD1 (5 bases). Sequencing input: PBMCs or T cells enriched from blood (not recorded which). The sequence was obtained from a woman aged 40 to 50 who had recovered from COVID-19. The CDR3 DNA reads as TGTGCCAGCAGTTACTCGACCCAGGGGAACACTGAAGCTTTCTTT. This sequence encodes CASSYSTQGNTEAFF.